Listed below are T cell receptor beta chains from one sample, sequenced in a study of OX40 agonist ivuxolimab in advanced cancers. Sequencing was performed with immunoSEQ multiplex PCR; in TCRdb, only in-frame clones are kept and a portion is missing. The repertoire holds around 62,000 clones, around 83% seen once, with roughly 2.3% in the top ten. The material sequenced was CD4+ or CD8+ T cells sorted from blood, taken in a trial of the OX40 agonist ivuxolimab. The receptors here all came from an adult with an advanced solid tumor such as melanoma, head and neck, liver or kidney cancer. CDR3s include the opening cysteine and the closing phenylalanine or tryptophan. D genes are given only for firm matches. For some rows the clone size is stated as once, few or many, or as a class when expanded; others skip it.

V gene	CDR3 length	J gene	D gene	clone size	CDR3 DNA	CDR3 protein
TRBV2	13	TRBJ1-2	NA	few	TGTGCCAGCAGTGATCAGCCTAACTATGGCTACACCTTC	CASSDQPNYGYTF
TRBV7-2	15	TRBJ2-7	NA	NA	TGTGCCAGCAGCCCCCTTGCGGGGGCAACCTACGAGCAGTACTTC	CASSPLAGATYEQYF
TRBV28	12	TRBJ1-2	NA	NA	TGTGCCAGCAAGGGCGGAAACTATGGCTACACCTTC	CASKGGNYGYTF
TRBV9	15	TRBJ2-3	NA	NA	TGTGCCAGCAGCCCCCGGGACTCCGTCACAGATACGCAGTATTTT	CASSPRDSVTDTQYF
TRBV7-2	15	TRBJ1-4	NA	few	TGTGCCAGCAGCCGAAGCAGGGTGACCGGAGAAAAACTGTTTTTT	CASSRSRVTGEKLFF
TRBV29-1	13	TRBJ1-2	TRBD1	NA	TGCAGCGCCTCACAGGGGGCCAATTATGGCTACACCTTC	CSASQGANYGYTF
TRBV5-8	17	TRBJ1-3	NA	NA	TGTGCCAGCAACCCAAAGGTCTTCGGGTCGGCTGGAAACACCATATATTTT	CASNPKVFGSAGNTIYF
TRBV20-1	11	TRBJ2-5	NA	NA	TGCAGTGCTAGAGGACCAGTTACCCAGTACTTC	CSARGPVTQYF
TRBV7-2	15	TRBJ2-2	NA	NA	TGTGCCAGCAGCTTAGAATTAGGGTACAACGGGGAGCTGTTTTTT	CASSLELGYNGELFF
TRBV28	12	TRBJ1-1	NA	NA	TGTGCCAGCAGGATGACAGGAGGTGAAGCTTTCTTT	CASRMTGGEAFF
TRBV4-3	15	TRBJ2-1	NA	NA	TGCGCCAGCAGCCAAGAGGATCGGCTGGGCCATGAGCAGTTCTTC	CASSQEDRLGHEQFF
TRBV5-4	15	TRBJ2-5	NA	NA	TGTGCCAGCAGCTTGGGGGGCGGGGTACAAGAGACCCAGTACTTC	CASSLGGGVQETQYF
TRBV5-1	14	TRBJ1-2	NA	NA	TGCGCCAGCAGTCTTGATTGGTTGGACTATGGCTACACCTTC	CASSLDWLDYGYTF
TRBV7-3	16	TRBJ2-1	TRBD2	once	TGTGCCAGCAGCTTAGAATCTTACCGGGGGGGCGGTGAGCAGTTCTTC	CASSLESYRGGGEQFF
TRBV6-5	14	TRBJ2-7	TRBD1	NA	TGTGCCAGCAGCCCCCCGGGACAGGGATTCGAGCAGTACTTC	CASSPPGQGFEQYF
TRBV10-3	16	TRBJ2-2	TRBD1	NA	TGTGCCATCAGCCTATTGGGACAGGGTGTCACCGGGGAGCTGTTTTTT	CAISLLGQGVTGELFF
TRBV27	14	TRBJ2-1	NA	NA	TGTGCCAGCTACCGCCAGGGCGGGGACAATGAGCAGTTCTTC	CASYRQGGDNEQFF
TRBV6-5	14	TRBJ1-2	NA	NA	TGTGCCAGCAGCAAAATAGACAGTAGCCAGGGCTACACCTTC	CASSKIDSSQGYTF
TRBV4-1	16	TRBJ2-3	NA	NA	TGCGCCAGCAGGGGAATAGGACAGAGCGATTGGAATACGCAGTATTTT	CASRGIGQSDWNTQYF
TRBV7-2	13	TRBJ1-4	TRBD1	NA	TGTGCCAGCAGCCAGGGGACAGGTGAAAAACTGTTTTTT	CASSQGTGEKLFF
TRBV7-2	21	TRBJ2-3	TRBD2	NA	TGTGCCAGCAGCTTAGCGCCTTTAGGACTAGCGGGGGGACACGGGGGAGATACGCAGTATTTT	CASSLAPLGLAGGHGGDTQYF
TRBV15	16	TRBJ2-6	NA	NA	TGTGCCACCAGCAGAGATCAGGGGACTGGGGCCAACGTCCTGACTTTC	CATSRDQGTGANVLTF
TRBV7-3	15	TRBJ2-3	TRBD2	NA	TGTGCCAGCAGCCCCGGCGGGGGGCGGCGGGATACGCAGTATTTT	CASSPGGGRRDTQYF
TRBV28	15	TRBJ2-7	NA	NA	TGTGCCAGCATTACTCCCCAGGGGCAGGGCTACGAGCAGTACTTC	CASITPQGQGYEQYF
TRBV7-2	13	TRBJ2-7	NA	NA	TGTGCCAGCAGCTTACCCCCCCGTTTCGAGCAGTACTTC	CASSLPPRFEQYF
TRBV6-6	15	TRBJ1-2	TRBD1	NA	TGTGCCAGCAGAACAAGGGACAGAGCTAACTATGGCTACACCTTC	CASRTRDRANYGYTF
TRBV7-7	15	TRBJ2-3	NA	once	TGTGCTAGCAGCATCTTGGACGGACCCACAGATACGCAGTATTTT	CASSILDGPTDTQYF
TRBV5-1	16	TRBJ2-2	NA	NA	TGCGCCAGCAGCTTGCCCAGAACTGTTAACACCGGGGAGCTGTTTTTT	CASSLPRTVNTGELFF
TRBV7-2	15	TRBJ1-2	TRBD1	few	TGTGCCAGCAGCTTAGAGGGACAGTCAACCTATGGCTACACCTTC	CASSLEGQSTYGYTF
TRBV29-1	13	TRBJ2-7	NA	NA	TGCAGCGTGGACCGGGACGGAACCTACGAGCAGTACTTC	CSVDRDGTYEQYF
TRBV6-1	13	TRBJ2-7	TRBD2	NA	TGTGCCAGCACCCGGGGGGGCTCCTACGAGCAGTACTTC	CASTRGGSYEQYF